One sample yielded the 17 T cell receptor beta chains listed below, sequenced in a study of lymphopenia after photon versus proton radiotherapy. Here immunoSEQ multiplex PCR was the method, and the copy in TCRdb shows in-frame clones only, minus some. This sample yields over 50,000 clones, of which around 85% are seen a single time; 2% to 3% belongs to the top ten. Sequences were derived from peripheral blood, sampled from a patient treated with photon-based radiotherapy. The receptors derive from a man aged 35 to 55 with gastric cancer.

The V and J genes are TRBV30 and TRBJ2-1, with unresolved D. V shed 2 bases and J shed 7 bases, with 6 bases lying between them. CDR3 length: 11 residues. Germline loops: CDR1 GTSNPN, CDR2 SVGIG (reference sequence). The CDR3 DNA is TGTGCCTGGAGTTCCGTAAATGAGCAGTTCTTC. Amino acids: CAWSSVNEQFF.

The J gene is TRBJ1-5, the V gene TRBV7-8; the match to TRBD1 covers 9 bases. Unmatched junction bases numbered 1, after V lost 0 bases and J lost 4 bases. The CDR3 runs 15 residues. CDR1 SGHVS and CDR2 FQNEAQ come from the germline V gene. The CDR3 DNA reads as TGTGCCAGCAGCTTAGCCGGGACAGGGAATCAGCCCCAGCATTTT. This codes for CASSLAGTGNQPQHF.

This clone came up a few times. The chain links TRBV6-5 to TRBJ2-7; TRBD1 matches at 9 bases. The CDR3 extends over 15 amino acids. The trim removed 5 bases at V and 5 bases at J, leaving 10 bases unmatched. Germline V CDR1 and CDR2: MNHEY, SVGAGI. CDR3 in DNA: TGTGCCAGCAGTGGTTGGGGACAGGGAAACGACGAGCAGTACTTC. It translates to CASSGWGQGNDEQYF.

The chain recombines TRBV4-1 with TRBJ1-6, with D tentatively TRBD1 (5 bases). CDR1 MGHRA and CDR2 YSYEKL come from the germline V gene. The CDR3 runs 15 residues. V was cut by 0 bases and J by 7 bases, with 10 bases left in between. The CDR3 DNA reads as TGCGCCAGCAGCCAAGATGGGGCGGAAAATTCACCCCTCCACTTT. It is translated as CASSQDGAENSPLHF.

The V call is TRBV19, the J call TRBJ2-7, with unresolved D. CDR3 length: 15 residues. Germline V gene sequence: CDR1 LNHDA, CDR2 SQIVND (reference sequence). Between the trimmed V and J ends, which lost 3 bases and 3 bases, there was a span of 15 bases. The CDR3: CASSIKGSEYYEQYF. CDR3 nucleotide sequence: TGTGCCAGTAGTATCAAAGGGTCGGAATACTACGAGCAGTACTTC.

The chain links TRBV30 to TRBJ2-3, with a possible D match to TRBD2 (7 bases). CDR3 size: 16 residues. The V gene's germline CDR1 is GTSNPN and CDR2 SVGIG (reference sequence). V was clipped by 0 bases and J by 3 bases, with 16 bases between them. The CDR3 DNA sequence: TGTGCCTGGAGTGTACCTGAGGGGGGGCGAACAGATACGCAGTATTTT. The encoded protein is CAWSVPEGGRTDTQYF.

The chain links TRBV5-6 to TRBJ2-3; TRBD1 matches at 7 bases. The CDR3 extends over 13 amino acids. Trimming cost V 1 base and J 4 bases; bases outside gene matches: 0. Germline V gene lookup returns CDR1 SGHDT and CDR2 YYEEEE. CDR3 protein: CASSLRGPDTQYF. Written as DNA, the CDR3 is TGTGCCAGCAGCTTGAGGGGGCCAGATACGCAGTATTTT.

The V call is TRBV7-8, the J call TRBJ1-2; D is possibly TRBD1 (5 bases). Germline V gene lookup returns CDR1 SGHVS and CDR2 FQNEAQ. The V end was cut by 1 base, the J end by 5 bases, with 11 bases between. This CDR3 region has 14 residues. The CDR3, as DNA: TGTGCCAGCAGCTTAGGGGGGAGAGGGTATGGCTACACCTTC. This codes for CASSLGGRGYGYTF. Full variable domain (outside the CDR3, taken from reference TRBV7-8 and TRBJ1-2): GAGVSQSPRYKVAKRGQDVALRCDPISGHVSLFWYQQALGQGPEFLTYFQNEAQLDKSGLPSDRFFAERPEGSVSTLKIQRTQQEDSAVYLCASSLGGRGYGYTFGSGTRLTVV.

CDR3: CASSQDGGAANVLTF. The DNA for the CDR3 is TGTGCCAGCAGCCAAGATGGGGGGGCGGCCAACGTCCTGACTTTC. This chain connects TRBV14 to TRBJ2-6, with D possibly matching TRBD2 (7 bases). There are 15 residues in the CDR3. Trimming shortened V by 0 bases and J by 6 bases, and 9 bases separated the two germline ends. Germline-derived CDR1 and CDR2 are SGHDN and FVKESK.

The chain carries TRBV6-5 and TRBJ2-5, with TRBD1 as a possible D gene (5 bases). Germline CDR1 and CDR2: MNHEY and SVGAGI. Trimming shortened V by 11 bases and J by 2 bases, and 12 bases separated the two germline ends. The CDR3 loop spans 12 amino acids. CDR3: CAARDSQETQYF. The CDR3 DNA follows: TGTGCCGCTCGTGACAGTCAAGAGACCCAGTACTTC.

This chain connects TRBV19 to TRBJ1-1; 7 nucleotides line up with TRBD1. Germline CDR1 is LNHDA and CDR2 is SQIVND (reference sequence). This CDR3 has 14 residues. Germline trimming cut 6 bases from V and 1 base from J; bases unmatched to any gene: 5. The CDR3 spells CASSWGQPNTEAFF. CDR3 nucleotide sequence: TGTGCCAGTAGCTGGGGACAGCCGAACACTGAAGCTTTCTTT.

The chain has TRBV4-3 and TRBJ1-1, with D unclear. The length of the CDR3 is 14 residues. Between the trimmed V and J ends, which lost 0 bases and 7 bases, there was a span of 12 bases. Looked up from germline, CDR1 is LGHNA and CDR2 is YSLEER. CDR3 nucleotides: TGCGCCAGCAGCCAAGATCAGACCGGGTATGAAGCTTTCTTT. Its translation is CASSQDQTGYEAFF.

DNA for the CDR3: TGTGCCAGCAGCTTTTGGGACTTGGGCACAGATACGCAGTATTTT. It translates to CASSFWDLGTDTQYF. The rearrangement joins TRBV5-6 to TRBJ2-3; tentatively, D is TRBD2 (6 bases). Trimming shortened V by 2 bases and J by 1 base, and 11 bases separated the two germline ends. This CDR3 has 15 residues. Looked up from germline, CDR1 is SGHDT and CDR2 is YYEEEE.

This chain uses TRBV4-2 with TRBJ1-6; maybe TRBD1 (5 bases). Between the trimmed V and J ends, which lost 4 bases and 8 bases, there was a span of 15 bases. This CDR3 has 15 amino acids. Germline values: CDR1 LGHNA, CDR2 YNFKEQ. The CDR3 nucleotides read TGTGCCAGCAGCCCAGAGGGACGGGGGTATTCACCCCTCCACTTT. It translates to CASSPEGRGYSPLHF.

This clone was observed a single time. The DNA for the CDR3 is TGTGCCAGCAGCTTAGTTTTCGGGGACTCCTACGAGCAGTACTTC. This sequence encodes CASSLVFGDSYEQYF. The chain is built from TRBV7-2 and TRBJ2-7; D possibly corresponds to TRBD2 (5 bases). The CDR3 has 15 amino acids. V lost 1 base, J lost 0 bases, and 10 bases lay in between. CDR1 is SGHTA, CDR2 FQGNSA, per germline.

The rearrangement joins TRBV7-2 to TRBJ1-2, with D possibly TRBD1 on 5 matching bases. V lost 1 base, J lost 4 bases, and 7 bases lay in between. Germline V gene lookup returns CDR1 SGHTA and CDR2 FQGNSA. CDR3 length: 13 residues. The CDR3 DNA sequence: TGTGCCAGCAGCTTAGGGGGACTCTATGGCTACACCTTC. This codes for CASSLGGLYGYTF.

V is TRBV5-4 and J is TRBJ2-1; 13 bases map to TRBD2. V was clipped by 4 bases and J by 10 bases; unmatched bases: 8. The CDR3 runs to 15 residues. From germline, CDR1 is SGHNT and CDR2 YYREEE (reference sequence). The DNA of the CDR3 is TGTGCCAGCAGCCACACTAGCGGGGGGGCAGGGGAGCAGTTCTTC. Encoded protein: CASSHTSGGAGEQFF.